The rows below give T cell receptor beta chains drawn from one sample of a study of blood T cell repertoires in COVID-19. The assay was immunoSEQ multiplex PCR, and TCRdb's table has in-frame clones only and misses some. The repertoire holds approximately 68,000 clones, with about nine tenths as singletons. Sequencing was performed on peripheral blood. The source is a man between 65 and 85 years old with active or convalescent COVID-19. The CDR3 runs from the conserved cysteine through the conserved F or W. D genes are given only for firm matches. Not all rows give a size; the values are once, few, many and, for expanded clones, a class.

CDR3 DNA,CDR3 protein,clone size,V gene,D gene,J gene
TGTGCCAGCAGCCAAGTAGCCGCGTCCTACGAGCAGTACTTC,CASSQVAASYEQYF,-,TRBV14,-,TRBJ2-7
TGTGCCAGCAGTGACAGGTCGAGCTATGGCTACACCTTC,CASSDRSSYGYTF,few,TRBV6-6,-,TRBJ1-2
TGTGCCAGCAGATGGGGGGTCGAGAATTCACCCCTCCACTTT,CASRWGVENSPLHF,-,TRBV2,-,TRBJ1-6
TGTGCCTGGAGTAAGGGGCAGGGGGATGGCTACACCTTC,CAWSKGQGDGYTF,-,TRBV30,TRBD1,TRBJ1-2
TGTGCCACCAGCCCGACAGATGGAAACACCATATATTTT,CATSPTDGNTIYF,-,TRBV24-1,-,TRBJ1-3
TGCGCCAGCAGCTTGGAATTCGGCGAGCAGTACTTC,CASSLEFGEQYF,-,TRBV5-1,-,TRBJ2-7
TGTGCCAGCAGCTTACTTGGGAGACCCAATGAGCAGTTCTTC,CASSLLGRPNEQFF,-,TRBV5-4,-,TRBJ2-1
TGCAGCGTCCTGAGGGTAGGAATTAATGAAAAACTGTTTTTT,CSVLRVGINEKLFF,-,TRBV29-1,-,TRBJ1-4
TGCGCCAGCAGCTCGCAGGCGACCGCCACCTACGAGCAGTACTTC,CASSSQATATYEQYF,-,TRBV5-1,-,TRBJ2-7
TGTGCCAGCAGCTTGGCAGGGAATACGCCCCAGCATTTT,CASSLAGNTPQHF,-,TRBV5-5,-,TRBJ1-5
TGTGCCAGCAGTGACTCCGGGACAACTGCTTACAATGAGCAGTTCTTC,CASSDSGTTAYNEQFF,-,TRBV9,-,TRBJ2-1
TGTGCCAGTAGTATAACAGTAGTACCTACAGATACGCAGTATTTT,CASSITVVPTDTQYF,-,TRBV19,-,TRBJ2-3
TGCAGCGCCGAGAGGCGGGACACTGAAGCTTTCTTT,CSAERRDTEAFF,once,TRBV29-1,-,TRBJ1-1
TGCGCCACCTCCTCTCCCCCCGGGGAGCTGTTTTTT,CATSSPPGELFF,-,TRBV5-1,-,TRBJ2-2
TGTGCCAGCAGCTTGGGTTTGAGCTCCTACAATGAGCAGTTCTTC,CASSLGLSSYNEQFF,few,TRBV5-8,-,TRBJ2-1
TGTGCCAGCAGTCACAGTGCAGAGACCCAGTACTTC,CASSHSAETQYF,-,TRBV3-1/TRBV3-2,-,TRBJ2-5
TGTGCCTGGACTCGACAATACACTGAAGCTTTCTTT,CAWTRQYTEAFF,-,TRBV30,-,TRBJ1-1